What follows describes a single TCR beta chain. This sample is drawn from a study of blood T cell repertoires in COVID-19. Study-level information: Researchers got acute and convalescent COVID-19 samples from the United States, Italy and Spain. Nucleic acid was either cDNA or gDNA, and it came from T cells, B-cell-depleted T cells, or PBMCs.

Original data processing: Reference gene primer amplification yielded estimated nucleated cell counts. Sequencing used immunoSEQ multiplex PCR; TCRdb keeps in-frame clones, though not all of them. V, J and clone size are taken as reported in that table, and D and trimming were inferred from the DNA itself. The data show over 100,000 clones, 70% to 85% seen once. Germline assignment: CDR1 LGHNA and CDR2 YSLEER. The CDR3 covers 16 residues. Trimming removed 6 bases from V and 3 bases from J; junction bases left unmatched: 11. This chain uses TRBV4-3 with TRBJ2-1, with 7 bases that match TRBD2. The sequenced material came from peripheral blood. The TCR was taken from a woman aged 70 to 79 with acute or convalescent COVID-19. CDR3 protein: CASSPSAGLHYNEQFF. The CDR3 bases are TGCGCCAGCAGTCCTTCTGCGGGACTACACTACAATGAGCAGTTCTTC.